The T cell receptor beta chain described here comes from a study of CD8 T cells in Susac syndrome. The CDR3 is 15 residues long. The V end was cut by 9 bases, the J end by 0 bases, with 16 bases between. Reverse transcription of roughly 0.5 to 1 ug RNA was carried out with random hexamers. The TCR beta CDR3 was amplified by immunoSEQ multiplex PCR across 54 Vbeta, 13 Jbeta. TCRdb ran MiXCR on the immunoSEQ multiplex PCR reads and lists one entry per CDR3 protein. The sample carries just over 300,000 distinct CDR3 sequences, 92% recorded once. V usage is TRBV23-1 and J usage is TRBJ2-3; D possibly matches TRBD1 or TRBD2 (5 bases each). TRBV23-1 qualifies as an ORF whose function is uncertain. This TCR derives from a human donor with multiple sclerosis. Sequencing was done on a sample of CD4+ T cells from PBMCs. CDR3 bases: TGCGCCAGTCCCGCTCAGGGAGATAGCACAGATACGCAGTATTTT. The encoded protein is CASPAQGDSTDTQYF.